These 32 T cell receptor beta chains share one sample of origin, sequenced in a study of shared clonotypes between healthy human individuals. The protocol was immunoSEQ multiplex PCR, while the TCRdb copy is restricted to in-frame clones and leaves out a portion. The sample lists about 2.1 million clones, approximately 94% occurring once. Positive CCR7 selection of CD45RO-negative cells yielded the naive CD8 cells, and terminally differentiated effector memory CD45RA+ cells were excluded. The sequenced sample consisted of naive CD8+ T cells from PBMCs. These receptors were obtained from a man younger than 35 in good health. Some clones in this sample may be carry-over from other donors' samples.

CDR3 protein: CASSSLVAGANVLTF. The CDR3 DNA is TGTGCCAGCAGCTCACTAGTTGCTGGGGCCAACGTCCTGACTTTC. The chain links TRBV5-4 to TRBJ2-6, with D maybe TRBD2 (5 bases). Trimming removed 3 bases from V and 2 bases from J, with 9 bases in between. The CDR3 sequence is 15 residues long. CDR1 and CDR2 from the germline V gene are SGHNT and YYREEE (reference sequence).

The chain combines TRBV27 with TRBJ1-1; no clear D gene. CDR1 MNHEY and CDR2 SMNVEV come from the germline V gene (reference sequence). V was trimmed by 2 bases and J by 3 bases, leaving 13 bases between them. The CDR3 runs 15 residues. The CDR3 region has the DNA TGTGCCAGCAGTTTAGGTTGGGCGTCGGACACTGAAGCTTTCTTT. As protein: CASSLGWASDTEAFF.

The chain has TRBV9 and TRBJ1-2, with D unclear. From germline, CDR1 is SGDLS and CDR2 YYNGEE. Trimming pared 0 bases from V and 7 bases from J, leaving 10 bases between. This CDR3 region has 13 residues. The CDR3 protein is CASSVGSGLGYTF. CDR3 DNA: TGTGCCAGCAGCGTAGGGTCGGGTCTTGGCTACACCTTC.

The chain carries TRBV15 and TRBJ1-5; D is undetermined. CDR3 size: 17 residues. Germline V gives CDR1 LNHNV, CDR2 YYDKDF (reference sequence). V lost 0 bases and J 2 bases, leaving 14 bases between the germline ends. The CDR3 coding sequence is TGTGCCACCAGCAGAGATGAAACCTTCTGGGGCAATCAGCCCCAGCATTTT. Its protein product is CATSRDETFWGNQPQHF.

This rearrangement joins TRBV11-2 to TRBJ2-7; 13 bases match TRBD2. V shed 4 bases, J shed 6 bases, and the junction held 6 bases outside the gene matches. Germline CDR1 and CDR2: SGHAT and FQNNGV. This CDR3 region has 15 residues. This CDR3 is CASSSRLAGGREQYF. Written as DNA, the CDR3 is TGTGCCAGCAGCTCTAGACTAGCGGGAGGTCGCGAGCAGTACTTC.

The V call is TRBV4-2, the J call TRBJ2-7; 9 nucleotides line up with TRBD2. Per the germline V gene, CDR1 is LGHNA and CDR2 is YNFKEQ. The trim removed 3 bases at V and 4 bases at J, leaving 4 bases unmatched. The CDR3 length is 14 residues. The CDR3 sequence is CASSHAGGGYEQYF. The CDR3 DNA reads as TGTGCCAGCAGCCACGCGGGAGGGGGGTACGAGCAGTACTTC.

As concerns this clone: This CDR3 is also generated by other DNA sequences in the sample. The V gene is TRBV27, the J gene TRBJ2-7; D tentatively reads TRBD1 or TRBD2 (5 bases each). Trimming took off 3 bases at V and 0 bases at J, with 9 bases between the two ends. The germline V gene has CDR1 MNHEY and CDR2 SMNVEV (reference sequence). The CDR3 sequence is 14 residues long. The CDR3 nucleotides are TGTGCCAGCAGTTTGACTGGGGGCTCCTACGAGCAGTACTTC. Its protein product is CASSLTGGSYEQYF.

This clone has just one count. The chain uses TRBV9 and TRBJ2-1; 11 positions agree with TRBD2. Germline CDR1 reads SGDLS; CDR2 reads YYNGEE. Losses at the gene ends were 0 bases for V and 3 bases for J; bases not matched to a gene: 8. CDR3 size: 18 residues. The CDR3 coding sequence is TGTGCCAGCAGCGTAGGCCCCCCACTAGCGGGAGACTACAATGAGCAGTTCTTC. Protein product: CASSVGPPLAGDYNEQFF.

The CDR3 DNA reads TGTGCCAGTAGCATCAGGGGAGGGCCTGTCGAGCAGTACTTC. This codes for CASSIRGGPVEQYF. This chain connects TRBV19 to TRBJ2-7; TRBD2 is a possible D gene (7 bases). V lost 6 bases to trimming and J lost 6 bases, with 18 bases between them. This CDR3 is 14 amino acids long. Germline V gene data show CDR1 as LNHDA and CDR2 as SQIVND (reference sequence).

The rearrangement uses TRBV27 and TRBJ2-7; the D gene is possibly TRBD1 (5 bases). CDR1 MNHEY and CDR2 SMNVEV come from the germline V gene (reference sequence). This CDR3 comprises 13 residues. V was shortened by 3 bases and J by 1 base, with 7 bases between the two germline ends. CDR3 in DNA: TGTGCCAGCAGTTTCAGGGTGTCCTACGAGCAGTACTTC. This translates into CASSFRVSYEQYF.

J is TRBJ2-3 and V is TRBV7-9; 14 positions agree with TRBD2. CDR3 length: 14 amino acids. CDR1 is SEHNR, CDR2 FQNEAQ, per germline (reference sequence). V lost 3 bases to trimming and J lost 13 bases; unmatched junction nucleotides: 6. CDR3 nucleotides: TGTGCCAGCAGCTTTGGGACTAGCGGGAGATTTGAGTATTTT. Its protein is CASSFGTSGRFEYF.

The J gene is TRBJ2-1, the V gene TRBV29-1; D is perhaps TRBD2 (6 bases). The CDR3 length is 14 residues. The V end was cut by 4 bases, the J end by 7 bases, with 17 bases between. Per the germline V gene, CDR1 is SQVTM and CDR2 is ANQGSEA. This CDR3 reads CSVVGGPTVNEQFF. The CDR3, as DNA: TGCAGCGTTGTGGGAGGACCGACTGTGAATGAGCAGTTCTTC.

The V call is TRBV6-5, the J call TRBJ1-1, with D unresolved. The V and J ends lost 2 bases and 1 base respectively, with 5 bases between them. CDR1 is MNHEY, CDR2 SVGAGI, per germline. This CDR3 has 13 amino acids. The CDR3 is CASSYKWNTEAFF. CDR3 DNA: TGTGCCAGCAGTTACAAGTGGAACACTGAAGCTTTCTTT.

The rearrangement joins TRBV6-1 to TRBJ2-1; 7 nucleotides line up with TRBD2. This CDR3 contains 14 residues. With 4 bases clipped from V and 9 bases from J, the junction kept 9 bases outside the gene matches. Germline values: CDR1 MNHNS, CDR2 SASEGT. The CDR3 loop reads CASSGDYRPVEQFF. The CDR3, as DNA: TGTGCCAGCAGTGGGGACTATCGGCCAGTTGAGCAGTTCTTC.

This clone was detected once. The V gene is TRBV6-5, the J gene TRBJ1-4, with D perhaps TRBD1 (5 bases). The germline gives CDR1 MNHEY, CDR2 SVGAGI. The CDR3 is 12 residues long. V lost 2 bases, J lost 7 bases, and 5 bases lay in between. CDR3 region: CASSYGTEKLFF. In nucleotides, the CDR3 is TGTGCCAGCAGTTACGGGACTGAAAAACTGTTTTTT.

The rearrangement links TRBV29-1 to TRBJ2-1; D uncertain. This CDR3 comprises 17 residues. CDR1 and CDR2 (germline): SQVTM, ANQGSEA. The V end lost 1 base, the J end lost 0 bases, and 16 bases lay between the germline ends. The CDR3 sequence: CSVEGVEAASSYNEQFF. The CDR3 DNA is TGCAGCGTTGAAGGTGTTGAAGCTGCAAGCTCCTACAATGAGCAGTTCTTC.

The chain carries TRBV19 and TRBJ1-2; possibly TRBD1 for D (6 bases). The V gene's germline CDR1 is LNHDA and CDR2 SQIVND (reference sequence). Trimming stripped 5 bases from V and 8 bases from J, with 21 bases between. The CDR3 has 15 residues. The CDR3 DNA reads TGTGCCAGTAGTCATCTGGGGGACATTGACGAAGGCTACACCTTC. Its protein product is CASSHLGDIDEGYTF.

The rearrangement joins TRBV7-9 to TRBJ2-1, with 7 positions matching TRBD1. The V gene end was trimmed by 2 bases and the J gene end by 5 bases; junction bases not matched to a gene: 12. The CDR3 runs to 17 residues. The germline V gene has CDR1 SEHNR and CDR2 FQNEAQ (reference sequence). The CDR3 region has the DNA TGTGCCAGCAGCTTAATCTCTAGACAGGGTTGGAACAATGAGCAGTTCTTC. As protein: CASSLISRQGWNNEQFF.

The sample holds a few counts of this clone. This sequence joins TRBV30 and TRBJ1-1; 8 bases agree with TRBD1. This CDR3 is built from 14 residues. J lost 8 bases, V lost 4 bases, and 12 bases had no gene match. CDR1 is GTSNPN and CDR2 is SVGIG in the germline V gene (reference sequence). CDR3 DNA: TGTGCCTGGACGACCGGACAGGGAGAAGGAGAAGCTTTCTTT. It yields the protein CAWTTGQGEGEAFF.

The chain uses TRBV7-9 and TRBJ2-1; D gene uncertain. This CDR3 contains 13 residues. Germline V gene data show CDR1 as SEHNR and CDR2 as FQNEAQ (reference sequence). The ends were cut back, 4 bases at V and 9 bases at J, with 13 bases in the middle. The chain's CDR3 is CASSSPSRSEQFF. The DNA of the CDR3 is TGTGCCAGCAGCTCCCCGAGCCGCAGTGAGCAGTTCTTC.

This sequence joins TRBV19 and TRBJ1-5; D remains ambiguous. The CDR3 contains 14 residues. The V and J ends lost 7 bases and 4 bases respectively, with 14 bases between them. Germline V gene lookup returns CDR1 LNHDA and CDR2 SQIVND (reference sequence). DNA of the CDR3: TGTGCCAGTAACATCCGGGCCTTAAATCAGCCCCAGCATTTT. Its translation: CASNIRALNQPQHF.

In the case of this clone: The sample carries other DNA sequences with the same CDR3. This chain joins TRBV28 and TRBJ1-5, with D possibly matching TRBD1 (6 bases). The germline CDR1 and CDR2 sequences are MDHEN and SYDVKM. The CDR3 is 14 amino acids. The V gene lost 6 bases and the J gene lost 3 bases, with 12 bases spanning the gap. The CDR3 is CASSLTGNNQPQHF. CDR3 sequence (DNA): TGTGCCAGCAGCCTAACAGGGAACAATCAGCCCCAGCATTTT.

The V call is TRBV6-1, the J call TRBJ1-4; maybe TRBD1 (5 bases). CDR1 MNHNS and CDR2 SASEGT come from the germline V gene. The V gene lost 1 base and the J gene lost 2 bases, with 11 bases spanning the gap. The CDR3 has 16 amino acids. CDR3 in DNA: TGTGCCAGCAGTGAAGTGGGGGGAGCGACTAATGAAAAACTGTTTTTT. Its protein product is CASSEVGGATNEKLFF.

This chain's CDR3 is CASSPGTGPTYEQYF. CDR3 sequence (DNA): TGTGCCAGCAGTCCAGGGACAGGCCCAACCTACGAGCAGTACTTC. The chain is built from TRBV27 and TRBJ2-7, with 8 positions matching TRBD1. The germline V gene encodes CDR1 MNHEY and CDR2 SMNVEV (reference sequence). This CDR3 region has 15 residues. After removal of 5 bases from V and 2 bases from J, the junction contained 8 bases not matched to a gene.

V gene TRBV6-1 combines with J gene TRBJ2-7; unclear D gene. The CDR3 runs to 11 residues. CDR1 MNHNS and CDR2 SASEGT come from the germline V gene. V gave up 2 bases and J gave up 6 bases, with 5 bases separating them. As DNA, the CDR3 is TGTGCCAGCAGTGAAAATGGCGAGCAGTACTTC. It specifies CASSENGEQYF.

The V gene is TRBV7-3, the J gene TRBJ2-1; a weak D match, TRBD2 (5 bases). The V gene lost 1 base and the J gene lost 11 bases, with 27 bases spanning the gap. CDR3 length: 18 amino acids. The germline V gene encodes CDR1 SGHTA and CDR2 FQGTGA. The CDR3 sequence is CASSLRLGVGFLEFKQFF. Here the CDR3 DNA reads TGTGCCAGCAGCTTAAGGCTGGGAGTCGGCTTTCTCGAGTTTAAGCAGTTCTTC.

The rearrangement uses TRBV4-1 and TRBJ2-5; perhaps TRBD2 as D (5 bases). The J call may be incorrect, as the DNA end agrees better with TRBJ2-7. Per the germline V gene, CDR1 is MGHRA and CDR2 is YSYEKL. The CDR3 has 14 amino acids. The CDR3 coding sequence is TGCGCCAGCAGCCAAGCCCCGGGGAACTACGAGCAGTACTTC. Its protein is CASSQAPGNYEQYF.

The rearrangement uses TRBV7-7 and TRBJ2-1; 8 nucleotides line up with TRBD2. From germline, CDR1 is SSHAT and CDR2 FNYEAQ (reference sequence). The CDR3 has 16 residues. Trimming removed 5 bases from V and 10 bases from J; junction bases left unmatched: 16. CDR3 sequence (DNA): TGTGCCAGCAGCGAAAAACTAGCGGTAGGCAGGGAGGAGCAGTTCTTC. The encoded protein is CASSEKLAVGREEQFF.

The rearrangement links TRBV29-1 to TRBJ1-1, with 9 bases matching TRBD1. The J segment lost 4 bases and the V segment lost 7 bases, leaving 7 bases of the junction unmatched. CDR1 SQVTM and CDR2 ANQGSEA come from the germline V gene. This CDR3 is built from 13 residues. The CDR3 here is CSGIQGAFTEAFF. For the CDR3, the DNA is TGCAGCGGCATACAGGGGGCCTTCACTGAAGCTTTCTTT.

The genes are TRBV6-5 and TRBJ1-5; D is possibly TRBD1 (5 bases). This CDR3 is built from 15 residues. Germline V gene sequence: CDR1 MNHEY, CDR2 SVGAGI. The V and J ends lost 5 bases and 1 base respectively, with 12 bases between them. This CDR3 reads CASSRWGESNQPQHF. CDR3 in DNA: TGTGCCAGCAGTAGGTGGGGGGAGAGCAATCAGCCCCAGCATTTT.

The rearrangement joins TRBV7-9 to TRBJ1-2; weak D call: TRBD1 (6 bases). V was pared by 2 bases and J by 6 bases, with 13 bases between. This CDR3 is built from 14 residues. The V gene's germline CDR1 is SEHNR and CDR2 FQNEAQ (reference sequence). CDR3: CASSLQGTLDGYTF. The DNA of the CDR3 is TGTGCCAGCAGCTTACAGGGGACATTGGATGGCTACACCTTC.

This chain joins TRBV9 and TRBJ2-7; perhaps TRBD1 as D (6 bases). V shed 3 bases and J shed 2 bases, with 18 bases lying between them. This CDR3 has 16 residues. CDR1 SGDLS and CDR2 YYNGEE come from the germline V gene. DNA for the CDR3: TGTGCCAGCAGCGCCTCACCCACAGGGTCAGCCTACGAGCAGTACTTC. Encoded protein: CASSASPTGSAYEQYF.